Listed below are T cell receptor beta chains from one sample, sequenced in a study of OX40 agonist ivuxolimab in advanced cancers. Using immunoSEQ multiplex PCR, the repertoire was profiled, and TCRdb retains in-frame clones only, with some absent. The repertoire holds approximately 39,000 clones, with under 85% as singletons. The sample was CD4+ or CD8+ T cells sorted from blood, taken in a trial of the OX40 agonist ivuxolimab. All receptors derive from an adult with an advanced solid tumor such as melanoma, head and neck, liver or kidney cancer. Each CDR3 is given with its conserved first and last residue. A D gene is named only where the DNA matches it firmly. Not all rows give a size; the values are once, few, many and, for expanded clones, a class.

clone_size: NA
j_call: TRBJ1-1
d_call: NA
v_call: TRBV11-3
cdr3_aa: CASRPGDTEAFF
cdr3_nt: TGTGCCAGCAGGCCAGGGGACACTGAAGCTTTCTTT

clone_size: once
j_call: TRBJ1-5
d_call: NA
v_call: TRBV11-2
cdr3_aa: CASSLNNQGPQHF
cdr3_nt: TGTGCCAGCAGCCTAAACAACCAGGGGCCCCAGCACTTT

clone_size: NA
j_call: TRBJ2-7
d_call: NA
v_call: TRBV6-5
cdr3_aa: CASSYSFATVYEQYF
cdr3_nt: TGTGCCAGCAGTTATAGTTTTGCAACTGTCTACGAGCAGTACTTC

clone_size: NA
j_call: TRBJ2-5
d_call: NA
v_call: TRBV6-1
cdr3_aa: CASSEPHGAGETQYF
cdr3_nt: TGTGCCAGCAGTGAACCCCACGGGGCAGGAGAGACCCAGTACTTC

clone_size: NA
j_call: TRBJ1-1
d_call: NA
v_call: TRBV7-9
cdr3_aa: CASSRGAGDGNTEAFF
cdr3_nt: TGTGCCAGCAGCCGCGGGGCAGGGGATGGTAACACTGAAGCTTTCTTT

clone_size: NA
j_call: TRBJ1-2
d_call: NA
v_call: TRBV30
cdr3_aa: CAWSVGIGKGYTF
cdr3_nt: TGTGCCTGGAGTGTTGGGATAGGGAAGGGCTACACCTTC

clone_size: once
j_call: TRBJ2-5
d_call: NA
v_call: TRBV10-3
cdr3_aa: CAISDSGREQETQYF
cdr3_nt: TGTGCCATCAGTGATAGTGGAAGAGAGCAAGAGACCCAGTACTTC

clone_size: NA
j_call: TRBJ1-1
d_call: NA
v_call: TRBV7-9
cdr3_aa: CASSFLQEDTEAFF
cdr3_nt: TGTGCCAGCAGCTTCCTCCAGGAGGACACTGAAGCTTTCTTT

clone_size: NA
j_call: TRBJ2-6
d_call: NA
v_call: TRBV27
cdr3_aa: CASSYGRVGGANVLTF
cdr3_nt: TGTGCCAGCAGTTACGGCAGGGTGGGTGGGGCCAACGTCCTGACTTTC

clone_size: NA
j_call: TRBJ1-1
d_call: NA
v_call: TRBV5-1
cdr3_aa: CASSSSTGTTEAFF
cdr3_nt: TGCGCCAGCAGCTCATCCACAGGGACCACTGAAGCTTTCTTT